The present entry profiles one T cell receptor (beta chain) with its context. Its antigen specificity is not known. No much larger clone exists at a distance of one base, and base qualities are not known. In light of the paper, this sample's time point label describes: roughly 10-day in vitro stimulation with candidate neoantigen peptide 6. For every enrolled patient, mismatch repair deficiency was confirmed by either polymerase chain reaction or immunohistochemistry. TCR sequencing was performed for a few patients who responded to pembrolizumab therapy. Each of roughly 7 ELISpot-reactive candidate neoantigen peptides was used in a 10-day in vitro stimulation prior to TCR sequencing. A control culture with no peptide was handled in the same way and served as the baseline for calculating clone fold changes. The phase II trial prospectively tested pembrolizumab PD-1 blockade in advanced mismatch repair-deficient cancers regardless of tissue of origin.

The germline V gene provides CDR1 SGHTA and CDR2 FQGTGA. The CDR3 runs 12 amino acids, cysteine and phenylalanine included. CDR3 DNA only is kept here, 36 bases in frame from base 1. V was cut back by 4 bases and J by 10 bases, leaving a gap of 11 bases between them. This sample is part of a study of PD-1 blockade in mismatch repair-deficient tumors (dated by TCRdb to 2016 to 2017). In terms of the full investigation: Between late 2013 and September 2016, the trial enrolled some 86 consecutive patients with approximately 13 mismatch repair-deficient cancer types, every one of whom had been previously treated and was progressing. Tumor-associated T cell clones were tracked in the peripheral blood of patients responding to PD-1 blockade by deep sequencing of TCR CDR3 regions. General study outcomes and caveats: Rapid expansion after pembrolizumab followed by contraction, generally before radiologic responses, was shown by tumor-resident clones, which were often undetectable in blood before treatment. Three of seven peptides elicited clonal expansion, yielding about 140 unique blood TCRs, about 7 also found in tumor; all positive peptides derived from frameshift mutations.

The library was made by the immunoSEQ multiplex PCR assay. The authors' analysis ran thus. Clones were defined as neoantigen-specific by significant expansion to the relevant peptide and no significant expansion to any other tested peptide. TCRdb retrieved this table from immuneACCESS and kept in-frame rearrangements only. Not all clones are present; in checked studies, unresolved V genes account for under half, and no reason is known for the remainder. Clone size and the V and J calls come from that table; the DNA yielded D and trimming. Present in this sample are about 15,000 clones, about 85% of which were seen just once. Together, the top ten hold 3.5% to 5% of the sample.

The specimen comprised cells cultured in vitro, sampled from a patient treated with pembrolizumab. This receptor chain uses TRBV7-3 and TRBJ2-1, with no confidently assigned D gene. The sequence was collected from an adult with mismatch repair-deficient cancer. The CDR3 reads as follows: CASSSIGREQFF. In nucleotides, the sequence is TGTGCCAGCAGCTCAATAGGGCGAGAGCAGTTCTTC.